The clone carrying this TCR beta chain ranks as large. As yet, its antigen is unknown. With V trimmed by 4 bases and J by 3 bases, 2 bases remained unmatched. There are 14 residues in the CDR3. From germline, CDR1 is LNHDA and CDR2 SQIVND (reference sequence). A mixed TRB-A/B primer pool amplified rearranged TRB by multiplex touch-down PCR. TCRdb reanalysed the multiplex PCR reads using MiXCR and keeps one entry per CDR3 protein. The sample has about 2,000 distinct CDR3 sequences; around 29% are singletons. TCR beta rearrangements were amplified from peripheral blood genomic DNA. The sample is drawn from a study of T cell repertoires in aging, cancer and after chemotherapy. About the study: Donor ages fell into six groups from 30 or younger up to 70 or older. The full dataset contained 9.1 million or so TCR reads. Study findings and constraints: Across the chemotherapy interval, each cancer cohort showed higher median generation probability, suggesting thymic rebound. In cancer patients, declining TCR diversity with age involved lost richness and lost evenness.

This chain uses TRBV19 with TRBJ2-7; 11 bases agree with TRBD1. The specimen was blood. The clonotype was recovered from a human donor in good health. The DNA for the CDR3 is TGTGCCAGTAGTACGGACAGGGGGCGCTACGAGCAGTACTTC. This codes for CASSTDRGRYEQYF.